These 5 T cell receptor beta chains share one sample of origin, sequenced in a study of brain T cells in children with intractable seizures. As for time point: blood from clinic visit 5 months post-surgery; TSC patient then seizure free. Clones were read by immunoSEQ multiplex PCR, and TCRdb kept only the in-frame ones, dropping some. The sample holds about 320,000 clones, over 85% seen once. Source: peripheral blood, taken 4 to 6 months after surgery. These receptors were collected from a boy in the first two years of life with tuberous sclerosis and intractable seizures.

The chain has TRBV5-5 and TRBJ1-2; no definite D call. Trimming pared 2 bases from V and 0 bases from J, leaving 5 bases between. The CDR3 runs 13 residues. The germline gives CDR1 SGHKS, CDR2 YYEKEE (reference sequence). In DNA form, the CDR3 reads TGTGCCAGCAGCTTCGCGCCTAACTATGGCTACACCTTC. Amino acids: CASSFAPNYGYTF.

This chain links TRBV4-1 with TRBJ2-1; D is perhaps TRBD2 (7 bases). This CDR3 has 18 residues. Germline lookup yields CDR1 MGHRA and CDR2 YSYEKL. Trimming cost V 4 bases and J 8 bases, with 27 bases left between them. CDR3 sequence: CASSLDRGAGHLWDEQFF. The CDR3 DNA reads TGCGCCAGCAGCCTCGATCGGGGGGCGGGCCACCTCTGGGATGAGCAGTTCTTC.

The genes are TRBV6-5 and TRBJ1-6, with TRBD1 as a possible D gene (5 bases). The CDR3 extends over 14 amino acids. V was cut by 4 bases and J by 9 bases, with 13 bases left in between. Germline CDR1 is MNHEY and CDR2 is SVGAGI. The CDR3 region is CASSWQGISSPLHF. In DNA form, the CDR3 reads TGTGCCAGCAGTTGGCAGGGAATTAGTTCACCCCTCCACTTT.

The chain is built from TRBV19 and TRBJ1-1, with 8 bases fitting TRBD1. The CDR3 is 19 residues long. The germline gives CDR1 LNHDA, CDR2 SQIVND (reference sequence). Trimming cost V 6 bases and J 0 bases; bases outside gene matches: 18. The CDR3 DNA follows: TGTGCCAGTAGGCTATTCTCAGGGGGCCCCCCGTTCATGAACACTGAAGCTTTCTTT. It codes for CASRLFSGGPPFMNTEAFF.

The genes are TRBV5-1 and TRBJ2-1; TRBD2 matches 7 bases. Germline CDR1 reads SGHRS; CDR2 reads YFSETQ. The CDR3 extends over 15 amino acids. The trim removed 5 bases at V and 4 bases at J, leaving 9 bases unmatched. CDR3 bases: TGCGCCAGCAGTGTCGTGGCGGGGGAATACAATGAGCAGTTCTTC. Its protein product is CASSVVAGEYNEQFF.